Shown below are 8 T cell receptor beta chains from a single sample sequenced in a study of T cell repertoires in cytomegalovirus infection. Their recognized antigens are unknown. A single record per CDR3 protein comes from TCRdb applying MiXCR to the reads. The sample consists of 750,000 to 900,000 distinct CDR3 sequences, about 28% of them appearing once. Sequencing was performed on cultured CD8+ T cells from PBMCs, taken from culture after CMV antigen stimulation. The receptors were sampled from a human donor in good health (CMV status not recorded). Some clones in this sample may be carry-over from other donors' samples.

The gene calls are TRBV7-8 and TRBJ2-5; D gene uncertain. CDR3 length equals 14 residues. V shed 5 bases and J shed 1 base, with 11 bases lying between them. The germline gives CDR1 SGHVS, CDR2 FQNEAQ. Here the CDR3 DNA reads TGTGCCAGCAGCCCCCGCCCGTCCCAAGAGACCCAGTACTTC. Amino acids: CASSPRPSQETQYF.

This clonotype was seen just once. The chain couples TRBV5-4 to TRBJ1-2, with 7 nucleotides matching TRBD1. CDR1 is SGHNT and CDR2 is YYREEE in the germline V gene (reference sequence). This CDR3 is 17 amino acids long. Trimming removed 4 bases from V and 2 bases from J; junction bases left unmatched: 14. The CDR3: CASSEIPRDSINYGYTF. The CDR3 region has the DNA TGTGCCAGCAGCGAAATTCCAAGGGACAGTATAAACTATGGCTACACCTTC.

This clonotype came up a few times. V is TRBV10-3 and J is TRBJ2-6; 8 bases map to TRBD1. Germline CDR1 and CDR2: ENHRY and SYGVKD. This CDR3 has 15 residues. V gave up 7 bases and J gave up 4 bases; unmatched junction bases: 6. The CDR3 loop reads CAIMRQGTGANVLTF. The CDR3 DNA reads as TGTGCCATCATGAGACAGGGGACCGGGGCCAACGTCCTGACTTTC.

The CDR3 here is CASSEARRGPLYNEQFF. CDR3 sequence (DNA): TGTGCCAGCAGTGAAGCGCGGCGGGGGCCTCTCTACAATGAGCAGTTCTTC. The rearrangement joins TRBV2 to TRBJ2-1; maybe TRBD2 (7 bases). The germline gives CDR1 SNHLY, CDR2 FYNNEI. With 0 bases removed from V and 3 bases from J, the gap between germline ends came to 15 bases. This CDR3 is built from 17 residues. Variable domain in full (rest from reference TRBV2 and TRBJ2-1): EPEVTQTPSHQVTQMGQEVILRCVPISNHLYFYWYRQILGQKVEFLVSFYNNEISEKSEIFDDQFSVERPDGSNFTLKIRSTKLEDSAMYFCASSEARRGPLYNEQFFGPGTRLTVL.

About this clonotype itself: A much larger clone lies one base from this, so it may be a read error. As the CDR3 is not closed by the conserved phenylalanine or tryptophan, this likely results from a read error. This chain joins TRBV6-2 or TRBV6-3 and TRBJ1-5; TRBD1 is a possible D gene (5 bases). Germline values: CDR1 MNHEY, CDR2 SVGEGT. V shed 7 bases and J shed 2 bases, with 12 bases lying between them. The CDR3 loop spans 14 amino acids. The CDR3 protein is CASTSGRGNQPQHL. CDR3 DNA: TGTGCCAGCACATCCGGCAGGGGCAATCAGCCCCAGCATCTT.

This CDR3 reads CASGELPSNQPQHF. The CDR3 DNA reads TGTGCCAGCGGGGAACTACCAAGCAATCAGCCCCAGCATTTT. The V gene is TRBV6-1, the J gene TRBJ1-5; D uncertain. V was cut by 8 bases and J by 1 base, with 12 bases left in between. This CDR3 has 14 residues. Germline CDR1 reads MNHNS; CDR2 reads SASEGT.

This chain uses TRBV11-3 with TRBJ1-5, with D perhaps TRBD1 (6 bases). Germline V gene lookup returns CDR1 SGHNT and CDR2 YENEEA. The germline V and J ends were trimmed by 1 base and 2 bases, with 18 bases remaining between them. The CDR3 length is 18 residues. The CDR3 reads CASSLVPQGIYGNQPQHF. The CDR3 nucleotides read TGTGCCAGCAGCTTAGTACCCCAGGGGATTTATGGCAATCAGCCCCAGCATTTT.

About this clonotype itself: A read error may produce the germline difference seen at one junction end. The chain links TRBV3-1 to TRBJ2-1; 8 positions agree with TRBD1. Germline V lookup: CDR1 LGHDT, CDR2 YNNKEL (reference sequence). The CDR3 covers 17 residues. CDR3: CARSQGSRDRGWWEQIF. CDR3 DNA: TGTGCCCGCAGCCAAGGGTCTCGAGACAGGGGATGGTGGGAGCAGATCTTC.